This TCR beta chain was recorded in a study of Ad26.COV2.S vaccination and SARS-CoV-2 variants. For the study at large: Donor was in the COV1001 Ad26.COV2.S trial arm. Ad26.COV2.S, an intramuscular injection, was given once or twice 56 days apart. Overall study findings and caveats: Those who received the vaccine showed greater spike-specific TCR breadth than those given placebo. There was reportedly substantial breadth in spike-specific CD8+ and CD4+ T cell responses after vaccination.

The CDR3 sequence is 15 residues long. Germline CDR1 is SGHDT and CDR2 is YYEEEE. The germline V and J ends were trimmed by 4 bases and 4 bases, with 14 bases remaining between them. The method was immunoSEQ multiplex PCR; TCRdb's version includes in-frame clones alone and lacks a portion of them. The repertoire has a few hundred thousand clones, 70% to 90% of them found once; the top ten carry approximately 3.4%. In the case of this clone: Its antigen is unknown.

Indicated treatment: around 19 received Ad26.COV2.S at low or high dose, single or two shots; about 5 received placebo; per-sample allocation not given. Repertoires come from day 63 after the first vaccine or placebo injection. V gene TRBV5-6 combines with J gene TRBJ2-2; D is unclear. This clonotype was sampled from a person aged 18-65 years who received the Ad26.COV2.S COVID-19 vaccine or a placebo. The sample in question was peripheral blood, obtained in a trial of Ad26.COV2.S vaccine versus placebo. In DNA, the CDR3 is TGTGCCAGCAGCCCCTCGGCTTATGGCACCGGGGAGCTGTTTTTT. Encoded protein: CASSPSAYGTGELFF.